The rows below give T cell receptor beta chains drawn from one sample of a study of T cell responses to AZD1222 COVID-19 vaccine. The assay was immunoSEQ multiplex PCR, and TCRdb's table has in-frame clones only and misses some. The table includes more than 70,000 clones, about nine tenths detected once. The material sequenced was peripheral blood, taken 28 days after the second AZD1222 dose. The receptor set was obtained from an adult who received the AZD1222 COVID-19 vaccine. Both conserved end residues are part of each CDR3. A D gene is named only where the DNA matches it firmly. Some rows mark clone size as missing; the rest say once, few, many or name a class of expanded clone.

j_call d_call clone_size v_call cdr3_aa cdr3_nt
TRBJ1-5 . . TRBV6-5 CASSYSGSQPQHF TGTGCCAGCAGTTACTCGGGGAGTCAGCCCCAGCATTTT
TRBJ1-4 . . TRBV7-9 CASRLTGPANEKLFF TGTGCCAGCAGGCTAACAGGGCCGGCTAATGAAAAACTGTTTTTT
TRBJ1-2 TRBD1 . TRBV30 CAWRPPSGQGTF TGTGCCTGGAGGCCGCCTTCGGGACAGGGGACCTTC
TRBJ2-7 . . TRBV6-1 CASSEVSQLYEQYF TGTGCCAGCAGTGAAGTCAGCCAGCTCTACGAGCAGTACTTC
TRBJ1-6 . . TRBV2 CASTEERGAPLHF TGTGCCAGCACCGAAGAGAGGGGGGCACCCCTCCACTTT
TRBJ2-7 TRBD1 . TRBV10-3 CAIRDPDRDVSYEQYF TGTGCCATCAGAGACCCTGACAGGGACGTCTCCTACGAGCAGTACTTC
TRBJ1-5 . once TRBV18 CASSPSTGINNQPQHF TGTGCCAGCTCACCCTCAACGGGGATAAACAATCAGCCCCAGCATTTT
TRBJ1-1 . . TRBV25-1 CASSEYYGMTAFF TGTGCCAGCAGTGAATATTATGGGATGACAGCTTTCTTT
TRBJ2-3 . once TRBV9 CASSARGAGDTQYF TGTGCCAGCAGCGCCCGAGGGGCGGGGGATACGCAGTATTTT
TRBJ2-7 . . TRBV29-1 CSAQGTYEQYF TGCAGCGCTCAGGGGACCTACGAGCAGTACTTC
TRBJ1-1 . . TRBV5-6 CASSLTNTEAFF TGTGCCAGCAGCTTAACCAACACTGAAGCTTTCTTT
TRBJ1-2 TRBD1 . TRBV2 CASSVRDRTHGYTF TGTGCCAGCAGTGTCAGGGACAGAACCCATGGCTACACCTTC
TRBJ1-1 . few TRBV5-1 CASSLEAGRASNTEAFF TGCGCCAGCAGCTTGGAGGCAGGGAGGGCATCGAACACTGAAGCTTTCTTT
TRBJ1-3 . once TRBV10-3 CAISVGSRSGNTIYF TGTGCCATCAGTGTGGGGTCGCGCTCTGGAAACACCATATATTTT
TRBJ2-1 TRBD2 . TRBV7-8 CASSPVTSGIVDEQFF TGTGCCAGCAGCCCCGTGACTAGCGGGATCGTAGATGAGCAGTTCTTC
TRBJ1-2 TRBD1 . TRBV7-3 CASSPRGLDYGYTF TGTGCCAGCAGCCCAAGGGGGCTCGACTATGGCTACACCTTC
TRBJ2-1 . . TRBV21-1 CASSKVGGAGGPDEQFF TGTGCCAGCAGCAAAGTTGGCGGAGCGGGGGGGCCCGATGAGCAGTTCTTC
TRBJ2-1 . . TRBV6-5 CASKGSSYNEQFF TGTGCCAGCAAGGGTAGCTCCTACAATGAGCAGTTCTTC
TRBJ2-7 . . TRBV7-9 CASSRIGGRGHPGSYEQYF TGTGCCAGCAGCCGCATTGGGGGCCGGGGCCACCCGGGCTCCTACGAGCAGTACTTC
TRBJ2-3 TRBD2 . TRBV5-6 CASSPLAGGNGADTQYF TGTGCCAGCAGCCCCCTAGCGGGAGGAAATGGGGCAGATACGCAGTATTTT
TRBJ1-2 . . TRBV5-6 CASSETDKRAGYTF TGTGCCAGCAGCGAGACAGACAAAAGGGCTGGCTACACCTTC
TRBJ1-5 TRBD1 . TRBV10-3 CAISESQGQGGDQPQHF TGTGCCATCAGTGAGTCTCAGGGACAGGGGGGAGATCAGCCCCAGCATTTT
TRBJ2-5 . . TRBV3-1/TRBV3-2 CASSQKMAGETQYF TGTGCCAGCAGCCAAAAGATGGCTGGGGAGACCCAGTACTTC
TRBJ2-1 . . TRBV5-4 CASSPPQLSEQFF TGTGCCAGCAGCCCACCCCAGCTTAGTGAGCAGTTCTTC
TRBJ2-7 . few TRBV5-4 CASSLRDYEQYF TGTGCCAGCAGCTTGAGGGACTACGAGCAGTACTTC
TRBJ1-2 . . TRBV2 CASSANRMDYGYTF TGTGCCAGCAGTGCGAACAGAATGGACTATGGCTACACCTTC
TRBJ2-7 . . TRBV12-3/TRBV12-4 CASSSGYEQYF TGTGCCAGCAGTTCAGGGTACGAGCAGTACTTC
TRBJ2-2 . . TRBV6-2/TRBV6-3 CASSYPLRNTGELFF TGTGCCAGCAGTTATCCCCTGAGGAACACCGGGGAGCTGTTTTTT
TRBJ2-1 TRBD2 once TRBV5-4 CASSVNSGGASNEQFF TGTGCCAGCAGCGTGAATAGCGGGGGGGCATCCAATGAGCAGTTCTTC
TRBJ1-2 . . TRBV18 CASSPVEGSYGYTF TGTGCCAGCTCACCGGTAGAGGGGTCGTATGGCTACACCTTC
TRBJ2-3 TRBD2 once TRBV29-1 CSLSGSRFTDTQYF TGCAGCCTTAGCGGGAGCAGGTTCACAGATACGCAGTATTTT
TRBJ1-2 . . TRBV7-2 CASSQGPYGYTF TGTGCCAGCAGCCAGGGGCCGTATGGCTACACCTTC
TRBJ2-3 TRBD2 . TRBV5-4 CASSLGLAGGTDTQYF TGTGCCAGCAGCTTGGGTCTAGCGGGAGGCACAGATACGCAGTATTTT
TRBJ1-5 . once TRBV7-8 CASSLTAYSNQPQHF TGTGCCAGCAGCTTGACAGCCTATAGCAATCAGCCCCAGCATTTT
TRBJ2-3 . . TRBV2 CASSRKQSFTDTQYF TGTGCCAGCTCCCGGAAACAGAGTTTCACAGATACGCAGTATTTT
TRBJ1-1 . . TRBV19 CASSIPPYKSKNTEAFF TGTGCCAGTAGTATTCCCCCCTACAAAAGTAAGAACACTGAAGCTTTCTTT
TRBJ1-1 . once TRBV7-8 CASSFEINTEAFF TGTGCCAGCAGCTTTGAGATTAACACTGAAGCTTTCTTT
TRBJ1-1 TRBD1 . TRBV5-1 CASSLGQGGTEAFF TGCGCCAGCAGCCTGGGACAGGGGGGCACTGAAGCTTTCTTT
TRBJ2-2 . . TRBV9 CASSARQGITGELFF TGTGCCAGCAGCGCACGGCAGGGTATAACCGGGGAGCTGTTTTTT
TRBJ2-2 TRBD1 . TRBV18 CASVQGDTANTGELFF TGTGCCAGCGTACAGGGGGATACTGCGAACACCGGGGAGCTGTTTTTT
TRBJ1-2 . . TRBV11-2 CASSLEGSGYTF TGTGCCAGCAGCTTAGAAGGGAGTGGCTACACCTTC
TRBJ2-7 TRBD2 . TRBV7-8 CASSLASSGGSWEQYF TGTGCCAGCAGCTTAGCGTCGAGCGGGGGGAGTTGGGAGCAGTACTTC
TRBJ2-5 TRBD2 . TRBV4-3 CASSSFGRGQETQYF TGCGCCAGCAGCTCCTTCGGGAGGGGACAAGAGACCCAGTACTTC
TRBJ2-7 TRBD1 once TRBV13 CASSFLYRGYYEQYF TGTGCCAGCAGTTTTCTGTACAGGGGATACTACGAGCAGTACTTC
TRBJ1-1 . . TRBV7-9 CASSFPGLTNTEAFF TGTGCCAGCAGCTTCCCGGGACTGACGAACACTGAAGCTTTCTTT
TRBJ2-7 TRBD1 . TRBV2 CASRPGQVSYEQYF TGTGCCAGCCGACCGGGACAGGTCTCCTACGAGCAGTACTTC
TRBJ1-1 TRBD1 . TRBV12-5 CASGLELTGGNTEAFF TGTGCTAGTGGTTTAGAACTTACAGGGGGGAACACTGAAGCTTTCTTT
TRBJ1-2 . . TRBV7-9 CASSLIEGLGNF TGTGCCAGCAGCTTAATTGAAGGGTTGGGAAACTTC
TRBJ1-1 . . TRBV11-3 CASSTIVIGGGTEAFF TGTGCCAGCAGCACCATCGTTATTGGGGGCGGCACTGAAGCTTTCTTT
TRBJ1-4 TRBD1 . TRBV5-1 CASTATGATNEKLFF TGCGCCAGCACCGCGACAGGGGCAACTAATGAAAAACTGTTTTTT
TRBJ2-1 TRBD2 . TRBV30 CAWGTSGRNEQFF TGTGCCTGGGGGACTAGCGGGAGGAATGAGCAGTTCTTC
TRBJ1-2 . . TRBV30 CAWSSWEHGYTF TGTGCCTGGAGTTCGTGGGAGCATGGCTACACCTTC